The 22 T cell receptor beta chains presented below share a single source sample, sequenced in a study of Graves' ophthalmopathy and Graves' hyperthyroidism. Researchers took RNA transcripts and amplified TCR beta CDR3 regions from them. The library came from an HTBI-primed first-round RT-PCR and a second-round multiplex PCR. TCRdb reanalysed the multiplex PCR reads using MiXCR and keeps one entry per CDR3 protein. The sample has about 420,000 distinct CDR3 sequences, over 20% seen once; the top ten hold approximately 3.2%. Sample: peripheral blood. These receptor sequences come from a woman aged 18-29 years with stable Graves' hyperthyroidism.

This clonotype was seen at least ten times. This sequence joins TRBV6-2 or TRBV6-3 and TRBJ1-1, with a tentative D call TRBD1 (6 bases). In germline, CDR1 is MNHEY, CDR2 SVGEGT. CDR3 length equals 13 residues. V gave up 2 bases and J gave up 5 bases, with 9 bases separating them. CDR3 residues: CASSYGQRTEAFF. CDR3 sequence (DNA): TGTGCCAGCAGTTACGGACAGAGAACTGAAGCTTTCTTT.

This clonotype was counted many times. This chain links TRBV29-1 with TRBJ1-1, with D uncertain. Germline CDR1 and CDR2: SQVTM and ANQGSEA. The CDR3 loop spans 12 amino acids. V was shortened by 0 bases and J by 1 base, with 3 bases between the two germline ends. The DNA of the CDR3 is TGCAGCGTTGAAGAACGGAACACTGAAGCTTTCTTT. This translates into CSVEERNTEAFF.

This clonotype was counted at least ten times. The chain carries TRBV10-3 and TRBJ1-1; D possibly corresponds to TRBD1 (6 bases). Deletions cut 10 bases from V and 1 base from J, with 10 bases between. The germline V gene has CDR1 ENHRY and CDR2 SYGVKD. CDR3 size: 12 residues. DNA for the CDR3: TGTGCCACGATACAGGGGAACACTGAAGCTTTCTTT. Residues: CATIQGNTEAFF.

To note about this clonotype: A much more abundant neighbour one base away suggests this may be a read error. J is TRBJ2-2 and V is TRBV11-2, with D maybe TRBD2 (6 bases). Germline V gives CDR1 SGHAT, CDR2 FQNNGV. The CDR3 is 15 amino acids. The CDR3 loop reads CASCLGSGNTGELFF. The CDR3 nucleotides are TGTGCCAGCTGCTTAGGTAGCGGGAACACCGGGGAGCTGTTTTTT.

In this sample, this clonotype turned up many times. The chain joins TRBV27 to TRBJ2-5; the D gene is possibly TRBD2 (5 bases). There are 17 residues in the CDR3. Germline V gene data show CDR1 as MNHEY and CDR2 as SMNVEV (reference sequence). V was shortened by 4 bases and J by 0 bases, with 18 bases between the two germline ends. The CDR3 DNA reads TGTGCCAGCAGTTCTATGGCCGTCCGGGGAAACCAAGAGACCCAGTACTTC. This gives the protein CASSSMAVRGNQETQYF.

This clonotype came up many times. V gene TRBV7-2 combines with J gene TRBJ1-2; TRBD1 matches 7 bases. This CDR3 has 14 amino acids. Trimming cost V 6 bases and J 4 bases; bases outside gene matches: 8. Germline-derived CDR1 and CDR2 are SGHTA and FQGNSA. The CDR3 DNA reads as TGTGCCAGCAGTTCTCCGGGACAGCTCTATGGCTACACCTTC. It specifies CASSSPGQLYGYTF.

The CDR3 loop reads CASRPRGQGSTEAFF. As DNA, the CDR3 is TGTGCCAGCAGACCAAGGGGACAGGGTTCCACTGAAGCTTTCTTT. The chain uses TRBV12-3 or TRBV12-4 and TRBJ1-1, with 9 bases identical to TRBD1. Trimming at V came to 6 bases and at J to 4 bases, leaving 9 bases not matched to a gene. The CDR3 consists of 15 residues.

This clonotype was recorded at least ten times. This chain links TRBV12-3 or TRBV12-4 with TRBJ2-7, with D possibly being TRBD1 (5 bases). This CDR3 contains 12 residues. The ends were cut back, 0 bases at V and 9 bases at J, with 9 bases in the middle. CDR3: CASSLAGVGQYF. The CDR3 nucleotides are TGTGCCAGCAGTTTAGCAGGGGTAGGGCAGTACTTC.

This clonotype appeared many times. V usage is TRBV28 and J usage is TRBJ2-7, with 12 bases lining up with TRBD2. Germline CDR1 is MDHEN and CDR2 is SYDVKM. After removal of 7 bases from V and 3 bases from J, the junction contained 4 bases not matched to a gene. This CDR3 contains 14 residues. The CDR3 nucleotides are TGTGCCAGCATTGGACTAGCGGGAAGCTACGAGCAGTACTTC. The encoded protein is CASIGLAGSYEQYF.

This clonotype was seen many times. The CDR3: CASSYRDRERTEAFF. The CDR3 nucleotides read TGTGCCAGCAGTTACCGAGACAGGGAGCGAACTGAAGCTTTCTTT. The chain has TRBV6-2 or TRBV6-3 and TRBJ1-1, with 7 positions matching TRBD1. V lost 2 bases to trimming and J lost 5 bases; unmatched junction nucleotides: 8. CDR1 MNHEY and CDR2 SVGEGT come from the germline V gene. The CDR3 loop spans 15 amino acids.

This clonotype has at least ten counts. CDR3 protein: CASSPRQGGVQETQYF. Here the CDR3 DNA reads TGTGCCAGCAGTCCGCGACAGGGTGGGGTGCAAGAGACCCAGTACTTC. The gene calls are TRBV28 and TRBJ2-5; 7 bases are shared with TRBD1. The J segment lost 2 bases and the V segment lost 5 bases, leaving 11 bases of the junction unmatched. CDR1 is MDHEN, CDR2 SYDVKM, per germline. The CDR3 is 16 amino acids.

This clonotype was counted at least ten times. J is TRBJ2-7 and V is TRBV25-1; 9 nucleotides align to TRBD1. The CDR3 sequence is 16 residues long. With V trimmed by 3 bases and J by 7 bases, 13 bases remained unmatched. Germline loops: CDR1 MGHDK, CDR2 SYGVNS. The DNA of the CDR3 is TGTGCCAGCAGTGATCGGGAACCGGGACAGGGTTGGGAGCAGTACTTC. Its translation is CASSDREPGQGWEQYF.

This clonotype was observed at least ten times. The chain recombines TRBV24-1 with TRBJ1-1; no firm D call. Germline CDR1 and CDR2: KGHDR and SFDVKD. The CDR3 is 13 residues long. Between the trimmed V and J ends, which lost 0 bases and 12 bases, there was a span of 13 bases. The CDR3 nucleotides read TGTGCCACCAGTGATTTGCTGGAAGGGCGAACTTTCTTT. Residues: CATSDLLEGRTFF.

This clonotype was recorded at least ten times. V usage is TRBV7-2 and J usage is TRBJ2-7; D is undetermined. The CDR3 consists of 14 residues. Germline CDR1 and CDR2: SGHTA and FQGNSA. V lost 5 bases, J lost 3 bases, and 14 bases lay in between. The CDR3 bases are TGTGCCAGCAGCCTGTATATGGGGTACTACGAGCAGTACTTC. As protein: CASSLYMGYYEQYF. Combining the CDR3 with reference TRBV7-2 and TRBJ2-7 gives the whole variable domain GAGVSQSPSNKVTEKGKDVELRCDPISGHTALYWYRQSLGQGLEFLIYFQGNSAPDKSGLPSDRFSAERTGGSVSTLTIQRTQQEDSAVYLCASSLYMGYYEQYFGPGTRLTVT.

In its sample, this clonotype was seen a few times. J is TRBJ2-7 and V is TRBV4-3; 11 bases map to TRBD1. The CDR3 runs 15 residues. Losses at the gene ends were 5 bases for V and 6 bases for J; bases not matched to a gene: 9. CDR1 and CDR2 from the germline V gene are LGHNA and YSLEER. The CDR3 sequence: CASSKMGQGVFEQYF. The CDR3 DNA is TGCGCCAGCAGCAAAATGGGACAGGGGGTGTTCGAGCAGTACTTC.

This clonotype was counted a few times. J is TRBJ1-2 and V is TRBV4-1; perhaps TRBD1 as D (6 bases). The germline V gene has CDR1 MGHRA and CDR2 YSYEKL. The CDR3 totals 15 residues. The V end was cut by 1 base, the J end by 6 bases, with 15 bases between. CDR3 nucleotides: TGCGCCAGCAGCCAAGGGGCCAGGGGTTTGAATGGCTACACCTTC. Encoded protein: CASSQGARGLNGYTF.

J is TRBJ1-1 and V is TRBV5-1; D is possibly TRBD1 (6 bases). The V gene's germline CDR1 is SGHRS and CDR2 YFSETQ. There are 15 residues in the CDR3. Trimming removed 3 bases from V and 1 base from J, with 13 bases in between. The CDR3, as DNA: TGCGCCAGCAGCTCCCCCGGGGGGGCGAACACTGAAGCTTTCTTT. This sequence encodes CASSSPGGANTEAFF.

This clonotype was seen more than once but under ten times. The chain has TRBV11-2 and TRBJ2-7; 7 nucleotides align to TRBD2. In germline, CDR1 is SGHAT, CDR2 FQNNGV. V lost 9 bases to trimming and J lost 4 bases; unmatched junction nucleotides: 3. There are 11 residues in the CDR3. This chain's CDR3 is CASCGGYEQYF. CDR3 DNA: TGTGCCAGTTGCGGGGGTTACGAGCAGTACTTC.

This clonotype was observed at least ten times. V gene TRBV15 combines with J gene TRBJ2-3, with 9 bases lining up with TRBD2. V lost 0 bases, J lost 4 bases, and 8 bases stayed unmatched. The CDR3 is 17 amino acids. Germline V gene data show CDR1 as LNHNV and CDR2 as YYDKDF (reference sequence). The CDR3 is CATSRDVAGDVPDTQYF. In DNA, the CDR3 is TGTGCCACCAGCAGAGATGTAGCGGGAGATGTACCAGATACGCAGTATTTT.

The gene calls are TRBV3-1 and TRBJ2-7; D is uncertain. The V end was cut by 1 base, the J end by 3 bases, with 13 bases between. The CDR3 loop spans 15 amino acids. CDR1 and CDR2 from the germline V gene are LGHDT and YNNKEL (reference sequence). The CDR3 DNA follows: TGTGCCAGCAGCCAAGTGGCGACACCAGTCTACGAGCAGTACTTC. Translating it yields CASSQVATPVYEQYF.

The V gene is TRBV4-1, the J gene TRBJ1-1; D is unclear. This CDR3 comprises 17 residues. V dropped 4 bases and J dropped 5 bases, with 23 bases sitting between them. Germline V gives CDR1 MGHRA, CDR2 YSYEKL. CDR3 loop: CASSLDRRAPGGTEAFF. CDR3 bases: TGCGCCAGCAGCCTAGACCGCCGGGCCCCCGGAGGGACTGAAGCTTTCTTT.

The chain carries TRBV6-5 and TRBJ1-5; no definite D call. V shed 0 bases and J shed 2 bases, with 8 bases lying between them. CDR3 length: 15 amino acids. Looked up from germline, CDR1 is MNHEY and CDR2 is SVGAGI. The CDR3 coding sequence is TGTGCCAGCAGTTACTCCGGCCGAGGCAATCAGCCCCAGCATTTT. Protein: CASSYSGRGNQPQHF.